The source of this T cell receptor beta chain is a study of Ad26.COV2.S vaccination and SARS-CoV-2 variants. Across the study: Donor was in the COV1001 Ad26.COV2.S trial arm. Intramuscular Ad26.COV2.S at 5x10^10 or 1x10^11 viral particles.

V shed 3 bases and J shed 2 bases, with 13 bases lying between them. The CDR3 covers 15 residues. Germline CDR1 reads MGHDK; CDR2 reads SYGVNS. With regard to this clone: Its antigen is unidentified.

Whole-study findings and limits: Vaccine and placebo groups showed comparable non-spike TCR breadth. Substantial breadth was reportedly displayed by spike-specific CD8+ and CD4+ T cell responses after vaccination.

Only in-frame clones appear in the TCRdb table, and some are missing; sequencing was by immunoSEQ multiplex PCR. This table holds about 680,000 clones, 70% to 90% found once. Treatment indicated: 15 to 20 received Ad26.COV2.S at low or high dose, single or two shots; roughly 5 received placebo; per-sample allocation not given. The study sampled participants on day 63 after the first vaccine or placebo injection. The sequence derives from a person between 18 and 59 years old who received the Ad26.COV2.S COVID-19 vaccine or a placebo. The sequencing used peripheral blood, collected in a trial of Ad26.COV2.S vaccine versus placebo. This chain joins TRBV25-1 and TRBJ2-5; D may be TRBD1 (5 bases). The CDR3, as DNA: TGTGCCAGCAGTGACAGACGGACACCGCAAGAGACCCAGTACTTC. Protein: CASSDRRTPQETQYF.